Presented here are 24 T cell receptor beta chains from one specimen sequenced in a study of T cells in Graves' hyperthyroidism and ophthalmopathy. What was amplified from RNA transcripts were TCR beta CDR3 regions. The study used the HTBI primer set for a first-round RT-PCR of the TCR CDR3. Each CDR3 protein is one row after TCRdb ran MiXCR on the multiplex PCR reads. The data hold hundreds of thousands of distinct CDR3 sequences, with 35% to 45% observed a single time. Sequenced: blood. The receptors were gathered from a man younger than 35 with Graves' hyperthyroidism.

The J gene is TRBJ2-7, the V gene TRBV10-3, with D unclear. V lost 0 bases, J lost 7 bases, and 13 bases lay in between. The CDR3 has 14 amino acids. Germline V gene data show CDR1 as ENHRY and CDR2 as SYGVKD. The CDR3 nucleotides read TGTGCCATCAGTGAGTCCCAGGCCGGACGAGAGCAGTACTTC. It codes for CAISESQAGREQYF.

Worth noting for this clonotype: A junction end diverges from the germline sequence, so it may reflect a read error. This sequence joins TRBV7-6 and TRBJ1-1; D unclear. The CDR3 is 13 residues long. Germline values: CDR1 SGHVS, CDR2 FNYEAQ. CDR3 sequence: CAGSFLENTEAFF. DNA for the CDR3: TGTGCCGGCAGCTTTCTAGAGAACACTGAAGCTTTCTTT.

This clonotype was seen at least ten times. The chain carries TRBV5-1 and TRBJ1-1, with 9 bases fitting TRBD1. V was pared by 3 bases and J by 5 bases, with 2 bases of the junction left unmatched. CDR3 size: 13 residues. The V gene's germline CDR1 is SGHRS and CDR2 YFSETQ. The CDR3 DNA reads TGCGCCAGCAGCTGGGACAGGGAGACTGAAGCTTTCTTT. Protein product: CASSWDRETEAFF.

V gene TRBV9 combines with J gene TRBJ1-4; 8 nucleotides line up with TRBD1. The CDR3 contains 17 residues. CDR1 and CDR2 from the germline V gene are SGDLS and YYNGEE. J lost 0 bases, V lost 2 bases, and 6 bases had no gene match. CDR3 nucleotides: TGTGCCAGCAGCGTGGGGACAGGCCCTCCAACTAATGAAAAACTGTTTTTT. Translated: CASSVGTGPPTNEKLFF.

This clonotype was observed once. This chain joins TRBV15 and TRBJ1-1; 11 nucleotides align to TRBD1. The CDR3 is 13 residues long. With 8 bases clipped from V and 4 bases from J, the junction kept 3 bases outside the gene matches. Germline CDR1 is LNHNV and CDR2 is YYDKDF (reference sequence). The CDR3: CATAGTGGTEAFF. The CDR3 DNA follows: TGTGCCACCGCCGGGACAGGGGGCACTGAAGCTTTCTTT.

This chain uses TRBV19 with TRBJ1-1; D possibly corresponds to TRBD1 (5 bases). The V and J ends lost 3 bases and 1 base respectively, with 12 bases between them. This CDR3 has 15 amino acids. The germline V gene has CDR1 LNHDA and CDR2 SQIVND (reference sequence). CDR3 coding DNA: TGTGCCAGTAGTATTTTGGGACGGACGAACACTGAAGCTTTCTTT. Its translation is CASSILGRTNTEAFF.

V gene TRBV5-1 combines with J gene TRBJ2-7; D is tentatively TRBD1 or TRBD2 (5 bases each). V gave up 0 bases and J gave up 5 bases, with 12 bases separating them. This CDR3 is built from 14 residues. Per germline, CDR1 SGHRS and CDR2 YFSETQ. The CDR3 spells CASSLVPGRDEQYF. The CDR3 coding sequence is TGCGCCAGCAGCTTGGTTCCAGGGAGAGACGAGCAGTACTTC.

This rearrangement joins TRBV9 to TRBJ1-6, with TRBD1 matching over 8 bases. This CDR3 spans 17 amino acids. Germline CDR1 and CDR2: SGDLS and YYNGEE. Trimming took 4 bases from V and 11 from J; bases not matched to a gene: 17. Written as DNA, the CDR3 is TGTGCCAGCAGCAAAGAAGGTGGGGGACAGGAGGATCCACCCCTCCACTTT. Protein: CASSKEGGGQEDPPLHF.

This clonotype was seen a handful of times. V is TRBV9 and J is TRBJ1-3; D unresolved. Germline CDR1 and CDR2: SGDLS and YYNGEE. Trimming took 4 bases from V and 0 from J, leaving 11 bases between them. CDR3 length: 15 residues. The CDR3, as DNA: TGTGCCAGCAGCTGGGTACCGATCTCTGGAAACACCATATATTTT. It yields the protein CASSWVPISGNTIYF.

The J gene is TRBJ1-1, the V gene TRBV20-1; D not certain. Between the trimmed V and J ends, which lost 5 bases and 1 base, there was a span of 11 bases. CDR1 DFQATT and CDR2 SNEGSKA come from the germline V gene (reference sequence). The CDR3 extends over 13 amino acids. CDR3 sequence: CSALEGGNTEAFF. The CDR3 region has the DNA TGCAGTGCTCTGGAAGGTGGGAACACTGAAGCTTTCTTT.

In its sample, this clonotype was seen a few times. The chain couples TRBV5-1 to TRBJ2-7; TRBD1 is a possible D gene (6 bases). CDR1 and CDR2 (germline): SGHRS, YFSETQ. Trimming stripped 3 bases from V and 3 bases from J, with 13 bases between. The CDR3 covers 14 residues. The DNA for the CDR3 is TGCGCCAGCAGCTACGACAGGAAGGGCTACGAGCAGTACTTC. The encoded protein is CASSYDRKGYEQYF.

A note on this clonotype: This sequence may be a read error, since a much larger clone differs from it by one base. V is TRBV25-1 and J is TRBJ1-6; the D gene is possibly TRBD1 (6 bases). Trimming cost V 6 bases and J 8 bases, with 17 bases left between them. Per germline, CDR1 MGHDK and CDR2 SYGVNS. The CDR3 contains 15 residues. CDR3 nucleotides: TGTGCCAGCAGCGCCACTACAGGGAGGGATTCACCCCTCCACTTT. Protein: CASSATTGRDSPLHF.

This chain joins TRBV9 and TRBJ2-2; no clear D gene. The V gene's germline CDR1 is SGDLS and CDR2 YYNGEE. The CDR3 covers 12 residues. Trimming shortened V by 1 base and J by 8 bases, and 6 bases separated the two germline ends. The CDR3 nucleotides read TGTGCCAGCAGCGTAAGGGCGGGGGAGCTGTTTTTT. Translation gives CASSVRAGELFF.

This clonotype appeared many times. The genes are TRBV9 and TRBJ1-1; no clear D. This CDR3 is built from 13 residues. V lost 3 bases and J lost 4, with 10 bases in between. In germline, CDR1 is SGDLS, CDR2 YYNGEE. The CDR3 sequence is CASSATPGTEAFF. CDR3 DNA sequence: TGTGCCAGCAGCGCAACTCCCGGCACTGAAGCTTTCTTT. The complete variable domain, with remaining parts taken from reference TRBV9 and TRBJ1-1, reads DSGVTQTPKHLITATGQRVTLRCSPRSGDLSVYWYQQSLDQGLQFLIQYYNGEERAKGNILERFSAQQFPDLHSELNLSSLELGDSALYFCASSATPGTEAFFGQGTRLTVV.

This clonotype has just a few counts. The chain couples TRBV19 to TRBJ1-1; perhaps TRBD1 as D (5 bases). V lost 3 bases and J 8 bases, leaving 13 bases between the germline ends. CDR1 LNHDA and CDR2 SQIVND come from the germline V gene (reference sequence). The length of the CDR3 is 13 residues. DNA of the CDR3: TGTGCCAGTAGTATTCCGGGACGGTGGGAAGCTTTCTTT. Its translation: CASSIPGRWEAFF.

The CDR3 reads CSVRGTKSTEAFF. CDR3 DNA sequence: TGCAGCGTGAGGGGGACGAAGAGCACTGAAGCTTTCTTT. The chain carries TRBV29-1 and TRBJ1-1; possible D gene TRBD1, 6 bases. This CDR3 region has 13 residues. CDR1 is SQVTM and CDR2 is ANQGSEA in the germline V gene. V was pared by 6 bases and J by 4 bases, with 15 bases between.

This clonotype appeared a few times. The chain combines TRBV4-3 with TRBJ1-5; no clear D gene. CDR3 length equals 14 residues. Germline V gene lookup returns CDR1 LGHNA and CDR2 YSLEER. V was shortened by 1 base and J by 7 bases, with 11 bases between the two germline ends. The CDR3 DNA follows: TGCGCCAGCAGCCAAGGCCTCGACGGGCAGCCCCAGCATTTT. Translated: CASSQGLDGQPQHF.

This chain links TRBV4-1 with TRBJ1-2; D might be TRBD1 (5 bases). This CDR3 contains 15 residues. The V and J ends lost 5 bases and 1 base respectively, with 14 bases between them. CDR1 is MGHRA and CDR2 is YSYEKL in the germline V gene. The CDR3 protein is CASSLDGTGNYGYTF. The CDR3 nucleotides read TGCGCCAGCAGCTTGGACGGGACGGGTAACTATGGCTACACCTTC.

A few counts support this clonotype. The V gene is TRBV20-1, the J gene TRBJ2-7, with 13 bases lining up with TRBD2. This CDR3 has 15 residues. Trimming cost V 5 bases and J 2 bases; bases outside gene matches: 6. Germline CDR1 and CDR2: DFQATT and SNEGSKA (reference sequence). The CDR3 nucleotides are TGCAGTGCTCCGTCCGGACTAGCGGGGGCCTACGAGCAGTACTTC. As protein: CSAPSGLAGAYEQYF.

This clonotype has ten or more counts. This chain joins TRBV7-9 and TRBJ2-6, with D maybe TRBD1 (6 bases). CDR1 is SEHNR, CDR2 FQNEAQ, per germline (reference sequence). The length of the CDR3 is 15 residues. Between the trimmed V and J ends, which lost 6 bases and 5 bases, there was a span of 14 bases. The DNA of the CDR3 is TGTGCCAGCAGTCACAGGGATATCAGGGCCAACGTCCTGACTTTC. It specifies CASSHRDIRANVLTF.

This clonotype was seen a handful of times. The chain links TRBV5-1 to TRBJ1-1; 7 nucleotides agree with TRBD1. Germline loops: CDR1 SGHRS, CDR2 YFSETQ. Trimming took 4 bases from V and 7 from J; bases not matched to a gene: 16. CDR3 length: 16 residues. CDR3 coding DNA: TGCGCCAGCAGCCCCGAGACAGGGTTCGGATACCTTGAAGCTTTCTTT. It codes for CASSPETGFGYLEAFF.

The V gene is TRBV12-3 or TRBV12-4, the J gene TRBJ2-7, with 7 bases that match TRBD1. J was trimmed by 4 bases and V by 7 bases; bases with no gene match: 10. The CDR3 has 14 amino acids. CDR3 in DNA: TGTGCCAGCACCTTCGATGGGACAGCTTACGAGCAGTACTTC. Protein: CASTFDGTAYEQYF.

In this sample, this clonotype turned up many times. V and J are TRBV12-3 or TRBV12-4 and TRBJ1-6; the match to TRBD1 covers 7 bases. The CDR3 has 13 amino acids. Trimming took 5 bases from V and 13 from J; bases not matched to a gene: 8. The CDR3 loop reads CASSTLGTDPLHF. Here the CDR3 DNA reads TGTGCCAGCAGTACCCTCGGGACAGACCCCCTCCACTTT.

This clonotype occurred a few times. The J gene is TRBJ1-1, the V gene TRBV6-1; 8 bases are a match to TRBD1. The length of the CDR3 is 13 residues. CDR1 is MNHNS, CDR2 SASEGT, per germline. V was pared by 5 bases and J by 4 bases, with 3 bases of the junction left unmatched. The CDR3 DNA sequence: TGTGCCAGCAGTACCAGGGGGCTCACTGAAGCTTTCTTT. Its translation is CASSTRGLTEAFF.